These 31 T cell receptor beta chains originate from one sample sequenced in a study of blood T cell repertoires in COVID-19 (dated by TCRdb to about 2020). The library was generated by the immunoSEQ multiplex PCR assay. This is the immuneACCESS table as TCRdb keeps it, with only in-frame sequences that have V and J called. A part of the clones is gone; compared with another copy, unresolved V genes explain less than half, and the rest is unexplained. In this sample the table shows roughly 300,000 clones, nearly 90% of which occur a single time. The top ten hold over 8% of the sample. Sequenced sample: peripheral blood. These receptors were taken from a man aged 18 to 30 with active or convalescent COVID-19.

Remarks on this clone: The sample carries other DNA sequences with the same CDR3. This chain uses TRBV7-9 with TRBJ2-7, with 10 bases aligning to TRBD1. The ends lost 2 bases at V and 4 bases at J; junction bases unmatched: 2. The CDR3 totals 14 residues. CDR1 is SEHNR, CDR2 FQNEAQ, per germline (reference sequence). The CDR3 region is CASSLWDRGYEQYF. Here the CDR3 DNA reads TGTGCCAGCAGCTTATGGGACAGGGGATACGAGCAGTACTTC.

As concerns this clone: The CDR3 carries no conserved terminal phenylalanine or tryptophan, so it likely arises from a read error. The limits of the CDR3 on the DNA are not certain, so only TCRdb's listed CDR3 is given. The gene calls are TRBV5-4 and TRBJ1-2; TRBD1, the table's D call, was not compared with the DNA. 8 amino acids form the CDR3, both terminal residues included. Looked up from germline, CDR1 is SGHNT and CDR2 is YYREEE (reference sequence). CDR3 residues: CASSSDRV.

The V gene is TRBV2, the J gene TRBJ1-2, with 10 bases identical to TRBD1. J was trimmed by 1 base and V by 5 bases; bases with no gene match: 4. The CDR3 contains 15 residues. CDR1 and CDR2 (germline): SNHLY, FYNNEI. CDR3 DNA: TGTGCCAGCAGTCGACAGGGGGCGAGTAACTATGGCTACACCTTC. It is translated as CASSRQGASNYGYTF.

The CDR3, as DNA: TGTGCCACCAGTGGCGGGGGGGGAACAGATACGCAGTATTTT. It is translated as CATSGGGGTDTQYF. The chain joins TRBV24-1 to TRBJ2-3, with TRBD2 matching over 9 bases. CDR3 length: 14 residues. The germline CDR1 and CDR2 sequences are KGHDR and SFDVKD. J lost 3 bases, V lost 5 bases, and 2 bases had no gene match.

This chain connects TRBV29-1 to TRBJ2-2, with a weak D call TRBD1 (6 bases). Trimming took 0 bases from V and 4 from J, leaving 15 bases between them. The CDR3 covers 16 residues. The V gene's germline CDR1 is SQVTM and CDR2 ANQGSEA. DNA of the CDR3: TGCAGCGTTGAAGATCAATGGACAGCAATCACCGGGGAGCTGTTTTTT. Its translation: CSVEDQWTAITGELFF.

The chain's CDR3 is CASSHPRDRGRAFF. The CDR3 DNA follows: TGTGCCAGCAGCCACCCAAGGGACCGGGGGAGAGCTTTCTTT. J is TRBJ1-1 and V is TRBV6-6; the D gene is possibly TRBD1 (5 bases). CDR3 length: 14 residues. The ends were cut back, 6 bases at V and 10 bases at J, with 21 bases in the middle. Per the germline V gene, CDR1 is MNHNY and CDR2 is SVGAGI (reference sequence).

The chain uses TRBV11-2 and TRBJ2-5; TRBD2 aligns across 10 bases. The V and J ends lost 1 base and 9 bases, in that order; junction bases with no gene match: 5. Germline V gives CDR1 SGHAT, CDR2 FQNNGV. CDR3 length: 14 residues. DNA for the CDR3: TGTGCCAGCAGCTTAGGAGCGGGAGGGTCGGCCCAGTACTTC. Its protein product is CASSLGAGGSAQYF. The full variable domain, its missing parts supplied by reference TRBV11-2 and TRBJ2-5, is EAGVAQSPRYKIIEKRQSVAFWCNPISGHATLYWYQQILGQGPKLLIQFQNNGVVDDSQLPKDRFSAERLKGVDSTLKIQPAKLEDSAVYLCASSLGAGGSAQYFGPGTRLLVL.

The chain recombines TRBV5-6 with TRBJ1-4; D unresolved. V was pared by 1 base and J by 4 bases, with 8 bases between. Germline loops: CDR1 SGHDT, CDR2 YYEEEE. This CDR3 is built from 14 residues. CDR3 in amino acids: CASSLYGDNEKLFF. DNA for the CDR3: TGTGCCAGCAGCTTGTACGGAGATAATGAAAAACTGTTTTTT.

The CDR3 loop is CASSMDREVYEQYF. The CDR3 DNA sequence: TGTGCCAGCAGCATGGACAGGGAAGTGTACGAGCAGTACTTC. The gene calls are TRBV5-6 and TRBJ2-7; 8 bases match TRBD1. The CDR3 sequence is 14 residues long. The germline CDR1 and CDR2 sequences are SGHDT and YYEEEE. With V trimmed by 4 bases and J by 4 bases, 7 bases remained unmatched. The complete variable domain, with remaining parts taken from reference TRBV5-6 and TRBJ2-7, reads DAGVTQSPTHLIKTRGQQVTLRCSPKSGHDTVSWYQQALGQGPQFIFQYYEEEERQRGNFPDRFSGHQFPNYSSELNVNALLLGDSALYLCASSMDREVYEQYFGPGTRLTVT.

This clone was observed once. The V gene is TRBV28, the J gene TRBJ2-2; tentative D call: TRBD1 (5 bases). The CDR3 runs to 14 residues. Germline lookup yields CDR1 MDHEN and CDR2 SYDVKM. The V end lost 7 bases, the J end lost 4 bases, and 13 bases lay between the germline ends. CDR3 amino acids: CASTLGQTTGELFF. The DNA of the CDR3 is TGTGCCAGCACCTTAGGACAAACCACCGGGGAGCTGTTTTTT.

V gene TRBV10-2 combines with J gene TRBJ1-1, with D unclear. The germline V gene encodes CDR1 WSHSY and CDR2 SAAADI. The CDR3 totals 12 residues. Trimming left V 6 bases short and J 5 bases short, with 10 bases between. CDR3 coding DNA: TGCGCCAGCAGGGGGTCGGGGACTGAAGCTTTCTTT. Protein product: CASRGSGTEAFF.

The chain is built from TRBV3-1 (or the pseudogene TRBV3-2) and TRBJ1-5; no definite D call. Germline CDR1 is LGHDT and CDR2 is YNNKEL (reference sequence). The CDR3 length is 13 residues. Trimming cost V 3 bases and J 7 bases, with 10 bases left between them. The CDR3 nucleotides are TGTGCCAGCAGCCAGACGACGGAGCAGCCCCAGCATTTT. Protein product: CASSQTTEQPQHF.

The chain carries TRBV7-9 and TRBJ2-7; 7 positions agree with TRBD1. Germline V lookup: CDR1 SEHNR, CDR2 FQNEAQ (reference sequence). There are 14 residues in the CDR3. V trimming: 3 bases; J trimming: 3 bases; junction bases outside the gene matches: 5. The CDR3 loop reads CASSFTGVDYEQYF. The CDR3 DNA reads as TGTGCCAGCAGCTTCACAGGGGTGGACTACGAGCAGTACTTC.

V usage is TRBV27 and J usage is TRBJ2-1; no clear D. Germline assignment: CDR1 MNHEY and CDR2 SMNVEV (reference sequence). The CDR3 length is 15 residues. V lost 3 bases to trimming and J lost 0 bases, with 9 bases between them. The CDR3 loop is CASSFSPSSYNEQFF. The CDR3 nucleotides read TGTGCCAGCAGTTTCTCCCCGAGCTCCTACAATGAGCAGTTCTTC.

The chain uses TRBV1 and TRBJ1-1; TRBD1, the table's D call, lacks a check against the DNA. TRBV1 is recorded as a pseudogene. This CDR3 spans 18 amino acids. The CDR3 bases are TGCACCAGCAGCCAACCTCCACAAGCAGGACACTCGAACACTGAAGCTTTCTTT. Translation: CTSSQPPQAGHSNTEAFF.

This clone was observed many times. Written as DNA, the CDR3 is TGTGCCAGCACCCCGTATAGCGCTGCAGATACGCAGTATTTT. This gives the protein CASTPYSAADTQYF. The chain has TRBV6-6 and TRBJ2-3, with D possibly matching TRBD2 (5 bases). V shed 7 bases and J shed 4 bases, with 15 bases lying between them. Germline CDR1 reads MNHNY; CDR2 reads SVGAGI (reference sequence). This CDR3 spans 14 amino acids.

In this sample, this clone turned up a few times. This sequence joins TRBV7-8 and TRBJ1-5; D possibly corresponds to TRBD1 (6 bases). Trimming removed 1 base from V and 1 base from J, with 8 bases in between. The length of the CDR3 is 15 residues. Germline V gene lookup returns CDR1 SGHVS and CDR2 FQNEAQ. Here the CDR3 reads CASSLEDSSNQPQHF. The CDR3 DNA sequence: TGTGCCAGCAGCTTAGAGGACAGCAGCAATCAGCCCCAGCATTTT.

The chain carries TRBV7-9 and TRBJ2-1; no firm D call. Germline loops: CDR1 SEHNR, CDR2 FQNEAQ (reference sequence). Between the trimmed V and J ends, which lost 5 bases and 6 bases, there was a span of 8 bases. This CDR3 comprises 12 residues. CDR3 region: CASSMGLNEQFF. CDR3 DNA sequence: TGTGCCAGCAGCATGGGCCTCAATGAGCAGTTCTTC. Complete variable domain (other parts from reference TRBV7-9 and TRBJ2-1): DTGVSQNPRHKITKRGQNVTFRCDPISEHNRLYWYRQTLGQGPEFLTYFQNEAQLEKSRLLSDRFSAERPKGSFSTLEIQRTEQGDSAMYLCASSMGLNEQFFGPGTRLTVL.

The chain joins TRBV21-1 to TRBJ1-6; TRBD1 is the table's D call and was not checked against the DNA. TRBV21-1 is reported as a pseudogene. The CDR3 runs 10 residues. The CDR3 reads CAIQLSPLHF. The CDR3 DNA is TGTGCCATTCAGTTGTCACCCCTCCACTTT.

J is TRBJ1-4 and V is TRBV19; perhaps TRBD1 as D (5 bases). Germline V gene lookup returns CDR1 LNHDA and CDR2 SQIVND (reference sequence). Trimming shortened V by 10 bases and J by 7 bases, and 22 bases separated the two germline ends. The CDR3 spans 15 residues. In nucleotides, the CDR3 is TGTGCCACCCGGCAGGGTGGGCGGAAGGGTGAAAAACTGTTTTTT. Translated: CATRQGGRKGEKLFF.

This rearrangement joins TRBV5-1 to TRBJ2-4; 7 bases are shared with TRBD1. The CDR3 has 19 amino acids. V shed 4 bases, J shed 0 bases, and the junction held 16 bases outside the gene matches. Germline CDR1 SGHRS, CDR2 YFSETQ. The CDR3: CASSLEGTERTLAKNIQYF. CDR3 coding DNA: TGCGCCAGCAGCCTTGAAGGGACAGAAAGAACCCTAGCCAAAAACATTCAGTACTTC.

The chain links TRBV5-1 to TRBJ1-1, with 7 bases lining up with TRBD1. Germline-derived CDR1 and CDR2 are SGHRS and YFSETQ. The ends lost 4 bases at V and 3 bases at J; junction bases unmatched: 3. The CDR3 extends over 13 amino acids. Here the CDR3 DNA reads TGCGCCAGCAGCCTCAGGGGGGACACTGAAGCTTTCTTT. This gives the protein CASSLRGDTEAFF.

The CDR3 protein is CASSHPGRWGLFNQPQHF. The CDR3 bases are TGTGCCAGCAGCCATCCAGGTCGTTGGGGGCTCTTCAATCAGCCCCAGCATTTT. The chain couples TRBV3-1 (or the pseudogene TRBV3-2) to TRBJ1-5; D possibly corresponds to TRBD1 (6 bases). V lost 3 bases, J lost 3 bases, and 21 bases lay in between. In germline, CDR1 is LGHDT, CDR2 YNNKEL (reference sequence). The CDR3 extends over 18 amino acids.

The chain links TRBV10-1 to TRBJ1-6, with TRBD1 matching over 11 bases. The junction had 15 bases not matched to a gene; V was cut back by 8 bases and J by 0 bases. CDR1 WNHNN and CDR2 SYGVQD come from the germline V gene (reference sequence). The CDR3 consists of 20 residues. In nucleotides, the CDR3 is TGCGCCAGCCCCGATAAGCCGGGACAGGGGGTGTACTCCTATAATTCACCCCTCCACTTT. Its translation is CASPDKPGQGVYSYNSPLHF.

The J gene is TRBJ2-6, the V gene TRBV5-1, with TRBD1 as a possible D gene (5 bases). CDR1 and CDR2 (germline): SGHRS, YFSETQ. Trimming took off 1 base at V and 3 bases at J, with 17 bases between the two ends. The CDR3 extends over 18 amino acids. The CDR3 spells CASSLNDQGSSGANVLTF. The CDR3 DNA is TGCGCCAGCAGCTTGAACGACCAGGGTAGTAGTGGGGCCAACGTCCTGACTTTC.

The chain is built from TRBV6-5 and TRBJ1-2; possibly TRBD1 for D (5 bases). The V and J ends lost 6 bases and 4 bases respectively, with 9 bases between them. Germline CDR1 is MNHEY and CDR2 is SVGAGI. The CDR3 loop spans 12 amino acids. CDR3 nucleotides: TGTGCCAGCAGCCTAAGGGGCTATGGCTACACCTTC. Translated: CASSLRGYGYTF.

This chain's CDR3 is CASSYPRQLSSEAFF. CDR3 sequence (DNA): TGTGCCAGCAGTTACCCCAGGCAGCTCTCTTCCGAAGCTTTCTTT. The chain uses TRBV6-2 or TRBV6-3 and TRBJ1-1, with D uncertain. CDR1 is MNHEY, CDR2 SVGEGT, per germline. Deletions cut 2 bases from V and 8 bases from J, with 18 bases between. The CDR3 is 15 residues long.

The V and J genes are TRBV5-1 and TRBJ2-7; 8 bases align to TRBD1. Germline trimming cut 4 bases from V and 4 bases from J; bases unmatched to any gene: 4. The CDR3 contains 13 residues. The germline CDR1 and CDR2 sequences are SGHRS and YFSETQ. CDR3 in DNA: TGCGCCAGCAGCCAGGGGGCCAGTTACGAGCAGTACTTC. Residues: CASSQGASYEQYF. Complete variable domain (other parts from reference TRBV5-1 and TRBJ2-7): KAGVTQTPRYLIKTRGQQVTLSCSPISGHRSVSWYQQTPGQGLQFLFEYFSETQRNKGNFPGRFSGRQFSNSRSEMNVSTLELGDSALYLCASSQGASYEQYFGPGTRLTVT.

The chain carries TRBV2 and TRBJ1-6, with a weak D call TRBD1 (6 bases). V shed 4 bases and J shed 9 bases, with 10 bases lying between them. Germline values: CDR1 SNHLY, CDR2 FYNNEI. The CDR3 is made up of 13 amino acids. CDR3 region: CASSAGAASPLHF. The CDR3 DNA is TGTGCCAGCAGTGCAGGGGCAGCTTCACCCCTCCACTTT.

The chain joins TRBV2 to TRBJ2-7, with D perhaps TRBD2 (6 bases). Germline V gene data show CDR1 as SNHLY and CDR2 as FYNNEI. The CDR3 extends over 10 amino acids. Here the CDR3 DNA reads TGTGCTACCGCGGGGTTTGAGCAGTACTTC. Protein: CATAGFEQYF.

The rearrangement joins TRBV6-4 to TRBJ1-1; TRBD1 is a possible D gene (6 bases). In germline, CDR1 is MRHNA, CDR2 SNTAGT. CDR3 length: 15 amino acids. Trimming pared 4 bases from V and 1 base from J, leaving 13 bases between. CDR3: CASSGAGGRNTEAFF. The DNA for the CDR3 is TGTGCCAGCAGTGGGGCGGGGGGCAGGAACACTGAAGCTTTCTTT.